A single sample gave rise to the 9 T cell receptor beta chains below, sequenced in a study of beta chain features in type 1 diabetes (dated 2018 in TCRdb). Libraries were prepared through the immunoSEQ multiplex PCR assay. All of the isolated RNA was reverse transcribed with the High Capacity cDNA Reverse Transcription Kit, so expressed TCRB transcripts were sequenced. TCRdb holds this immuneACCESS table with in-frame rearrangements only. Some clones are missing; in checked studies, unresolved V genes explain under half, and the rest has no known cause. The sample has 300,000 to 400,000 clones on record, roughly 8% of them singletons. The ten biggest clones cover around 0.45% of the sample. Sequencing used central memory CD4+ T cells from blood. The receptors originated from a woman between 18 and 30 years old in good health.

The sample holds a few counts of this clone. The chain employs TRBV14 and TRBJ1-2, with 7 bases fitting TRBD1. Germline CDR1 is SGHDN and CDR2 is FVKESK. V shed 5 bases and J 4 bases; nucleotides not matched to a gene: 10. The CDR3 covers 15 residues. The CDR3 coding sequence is TGTGCCAGCAGCAAGTGGGACAGCCTCGTCTATGGCTACACCTTC. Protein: CASSKWDSLVYGYTF.

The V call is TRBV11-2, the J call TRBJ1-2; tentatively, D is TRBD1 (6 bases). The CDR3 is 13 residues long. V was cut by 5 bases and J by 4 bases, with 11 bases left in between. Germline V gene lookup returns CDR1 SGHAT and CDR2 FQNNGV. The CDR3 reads CASSLNRVYGYTF. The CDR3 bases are TGTGCCAGCAGCCTGAACAGGGTCTATGGCTACACCTTC.

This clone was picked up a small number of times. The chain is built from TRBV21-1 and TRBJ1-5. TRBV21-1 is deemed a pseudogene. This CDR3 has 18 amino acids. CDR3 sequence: CASSGGVYSRYSNQPQHF. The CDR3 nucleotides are TGTGCCAGCAGTGGAGGAGTCTACTCAAGATATAGCAATCAGCCCCAGCATTTT.

For the CDR3, the DNA is TGTGCCAGCTACTCGAGGAGTGGGGTTGGGACAGATACGCAGTATTTT. This encodes CASYSRSGVGTDTQYF. The J gene is TRBJ2-3, the V gene TRBV28; D is ambiguous. The CDR3 extends over 16 amino acids. Germline V gives CDR1 MDHEN, CDR2 SYDVKM. Trimming removed 8 bases at V and 3 bases at J, with 21 bases between.

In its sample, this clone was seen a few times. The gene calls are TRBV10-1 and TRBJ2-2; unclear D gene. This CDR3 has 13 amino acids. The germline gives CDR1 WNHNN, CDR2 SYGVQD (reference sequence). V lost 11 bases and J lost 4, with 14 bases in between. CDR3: CASSVESTGELFF. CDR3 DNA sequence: TGCGCCTCCTCGGTAGAATCCACCGGGGAGCTGTTTTTT.

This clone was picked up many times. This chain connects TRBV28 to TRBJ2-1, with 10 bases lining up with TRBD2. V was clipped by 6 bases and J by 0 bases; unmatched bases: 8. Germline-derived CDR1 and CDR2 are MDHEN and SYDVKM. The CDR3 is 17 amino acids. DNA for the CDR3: TGTGCCAGCAGCGCAGGGGTAGCGGGGGGCTCCTACAATGAGCAGTTCTTC. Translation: CASSAGVAGGSYNEQFF.

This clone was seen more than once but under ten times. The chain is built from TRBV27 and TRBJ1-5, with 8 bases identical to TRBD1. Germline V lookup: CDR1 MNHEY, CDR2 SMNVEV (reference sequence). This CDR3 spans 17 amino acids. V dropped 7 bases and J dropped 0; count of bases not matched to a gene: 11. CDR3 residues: CASTKRTGRNSNQPQHF. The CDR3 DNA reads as TGTGCCAGCACTAAGCGGACAGGGAGGAATAGCAATCAGCCCCAGCATTTT.

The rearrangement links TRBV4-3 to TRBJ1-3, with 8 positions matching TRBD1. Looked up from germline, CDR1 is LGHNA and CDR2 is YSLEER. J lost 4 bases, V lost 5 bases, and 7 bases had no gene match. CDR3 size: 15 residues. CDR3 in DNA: TGCGCCAGCAGCGCGGACAGGGCGGGAGGAAACACCATATATTTT. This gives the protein CASSADRAGGNTIYF.

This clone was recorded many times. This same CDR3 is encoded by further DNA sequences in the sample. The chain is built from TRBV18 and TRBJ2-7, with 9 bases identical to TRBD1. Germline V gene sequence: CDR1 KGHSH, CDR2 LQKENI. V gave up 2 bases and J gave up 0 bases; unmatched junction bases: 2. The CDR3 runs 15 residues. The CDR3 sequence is CASSPGTGSSYEQYF. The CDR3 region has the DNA TGTGCCAGCTCACCAGGGACAGGGAGCTCCTACGAGCAGTACTTC.